Following are 8 T cell receptor beta chains from one sample sequenced in a study of high-grade serous ovarian cancer treatment subgroups (dated by TCRdb to about 2021). The method behind the library was the immunoSEQ multiplex PCR assay. TCRdb carries this immuneACCESS record with in-frame sequences only. Its versions omit some clonotypes, under half of them owing to an unresolved V gene in the studies checked, with the rest unexplained. The sample profile shows about 3,100 clones; around four fifths of them were found once. The top ten clonotypes cover under 9% of the sample. Tumor samples were collected prior to definitive surgery or chemotherapy. Sequencing was carried out using tumor tissue. The origin of the receptors is a human donor with high-grade serous ovarian cancer.

This chain uses TRBV27 with TRBJ2-5; 10 bases match TRBD1. The germline V gene encodes CDR1 MNHEY and CDR2 SMNVEV (reference sequence). The trim removed 4 bases at V and 2 bases at J, leaving 10 bases unmatched. The CDR3 is 17 residues long. The chain's CDR3 is CASSWTGGRSGQETQYF. The DNA of the CDR3 is TGTGCCAGCAGTTGGACAGGGGGTCGATCTGGACAAGAGACCCAGTACTTC.

This chain connects TRBV28 to TRBJ2-1, with D hard to call. With 5 bases removed from V and 6 bases from J, the gap between germline ends came to 14 bases. Germline V CDR1 and CDR2: MDHEN, SYDVKM. This CDR3 spans 14 amino acids. The CDR3 sequence is CASSVASSLNEQFF. The CDR3, as DNA: TGTGCCAGCAGTGTCGCTTCTAGTCTCAATGAGCAGTTCTTC.

This chain connects TRBV2 to TRBJ2-5, with D perhaps TRBD2 (6 bases). The last part of the DNA fits TRBJ2-7 better; the J call may be wrong. There are 11 residues in the CDR3. Germline CDR1 is SNHLY and CDR2 is FYNNEI. CDR3 nucleotide sequence: TGTGCCAGCGAGCGGGTCAACGAGCAGTACTTC. Its protein is CASERVNEQYF.

V gene TRBV10-2 combines with J gene TRBJ2-1, with TRBD2 matching over 14 bases. The CDR3 runs 15 residues. Germline V CDR1 and CDR2: WSHSY, SAAADI. The V gene end was trimmed by 2 bases and the J gene end by 12 bases; junction bases not matched to a gene: 6. CDR3 nucleotide sequence: TGCGCCAGCAGTGAGGGGGGACTAGCGGGAGTATTGCAGTTCTTC. Translating gives CASSEGGLAGVLQFF.

This rearrangement joins TRBV14 to TRBJ2-7, with 7 nucleotides matching TRBD1. The germline CDR1 and CDR2 sequences are SGHDN and FVKESK. Trimming took 1 base from V and 6 from J; bases not matched to a gene: 3. CDR3 length equals 13 residues. CDR3 sequence reads: CASSQVRQGEQYF. In DNA, the CDR3 is TGTGCCAGCAGCCAAGTACGACAGGGCGAGCAGTACTTC. Full variable domain (missing parts from reference TRBV14 and TRBJ2-7): EAGVTQFPSHSVIEKGQTVTLRCDPISGHDNLYWYRRVMGKEIKFLLHFVKESKQDESGMPNNRFLAERTGGTYSTLKVQPAELEDSGVYFCASSQVRQGEQYFGPGTRLTVT.

The chain links TRBV28 to TRBJ2-3, with D possibly called TRBD1 or TRBD2 (7 bases each). The CDR3 loop spans 15 amino acids. V was shortened by 4 bases and J by 5 bases, with 16 bases between the two germline ends. In germline, CDR1 is MDHEN, CDR2 SYDVKM. The CDR3 DNA follows: TGTGCCAGCAGTTCCTACAGGGGCGGGGGAGATACGCAGTATTTT. It specifies CASSSYRGGGDTQYF.

The rearrangement joins TRBV29-1 to TRBJ2-1; 9 nucleotides align to TRBD2. Germline CDR1 is SQVTM and CDR2 is ANQGSEA. The CDR3 sequence is 14 residues long. The V segment lost 3 bases and the J segment 6 bases; nucleotides outside the gene matches: 6. As DNA, the CDR3 is TGCAGCGTTGACAGAGCGGGAGGAGGCAATGAGCAGTTCTTC. Translating gives CSVDRAGGGNEQFF.

The V call is TRBV27, the J call TRBJ2-1; D possibly corresponds to TRBD1 (6 bases). V was pared by 10 bases and J by 8 bases, with 12 bases between. This CDR3 comprises 11 residues. CDR1 and CDR2 from the germline V gene are MNHEY and SMNVEV (reference sequence). The CDR3 DNA follows: TGTGCCAAACATGGGGGCCATGAGCAGTTCTTC. It codes for CAKHGGHEQFF.